This entry describes one T cell receptor beta chain. What it binds is unknown. The sample is drawn from a study of T cell responses to AZD1222 COVID-19 vaccine. Across the study: Analyses pooled second doses at about 4 or about 12 weeks. General study findings and limits: There were mostly white British donors and more females than males, and clonal diversity was possibly underestimated. Spike-specific TCR breadth rose after two AZD1222 doses, and depth rose as well. In the spike-specific TCR repertoire, nearly half reportedly target unmutated variant regions.

TCRdb keeps only in-frame clones here, not all; method: immunoSEQ multiplex PCR. The repertoire holds some 120,000 clones, approximately 86% seen once, with 12% in the top ten. Trimming left V 0 bases short and J 2 bases short, with 11 bases between. Germline CDR1 SGHTA, CDR2 FQGNSA. CDR3 length equals 16 residues. Sequenced here: peripheral blood, sampled on day 0 of AZD1222 vaccination. The rearrangement joins TRBV7-2 to TRBJ2-1, with D hard to call. The origin of this receptor is an adult in good health. CDR3 protein: CASSLAFSSAYNEQFF. CDR3 bases: TGTGCCAGCAGCTTAGCTTTCTCGAGCGCCTACAATGAGCAGTTCTTC.